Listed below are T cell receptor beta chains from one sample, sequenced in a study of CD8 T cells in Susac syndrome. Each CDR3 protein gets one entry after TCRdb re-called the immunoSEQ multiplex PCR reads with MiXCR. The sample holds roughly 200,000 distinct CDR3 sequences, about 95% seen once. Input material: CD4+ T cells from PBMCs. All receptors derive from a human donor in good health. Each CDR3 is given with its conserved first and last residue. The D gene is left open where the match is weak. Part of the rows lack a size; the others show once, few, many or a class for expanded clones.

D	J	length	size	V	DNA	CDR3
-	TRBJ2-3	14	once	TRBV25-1	TGTGCCAGCAGTGAGGTTCGGGGCACAGATACGCAGTATTTT	CASSEVRGTDTQYF
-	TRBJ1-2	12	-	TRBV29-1	TGCAGCGTTGCGTCAGGGCCATATGGCTACACCTTC	CSVASGPYGYTF
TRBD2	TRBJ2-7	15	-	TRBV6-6	TGTGCCAGCATTCCCAGAGGGGCTAGCGGGCCCGAGCAGTACTTC	CASIPRGASGPEQYF
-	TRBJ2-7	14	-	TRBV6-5	TGTGCCAGCAGCCCCGGGACTCTGGGGGGCGAGCAGTACTTC	CASSPGTLGGEQYF
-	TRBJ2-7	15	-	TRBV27	TGTGCCAGCAGGGGGGAGACGGTTGGGGCCTACGAGCAGTACTTC	CASRGETVGAYEQYF
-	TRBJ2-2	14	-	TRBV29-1	TGCAGCGTTGAAGAATCCGCAGAAACCGGGGAGCTGTTTTTT	CSVEESAETGELFF
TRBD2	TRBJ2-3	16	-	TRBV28	TGTGCCAGCACCTACAGTATGAGCGGGGGCACAGATACGCAGTATTTT	CASTYSMSGGTDTQYF
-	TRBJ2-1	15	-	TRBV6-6	TGTGCCAGCAGTTACGGTAGTAGAGGATCCAATGAGCAGTTCTTC	CASSYGSRGSNEQFF
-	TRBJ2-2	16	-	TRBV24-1	TGTGCCACCAGTGATTGGGGCAGGGCGAACACCGGGGAGCTGTTTTTT	CATSDWGRANTGELFF
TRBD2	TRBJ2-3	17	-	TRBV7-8	TGTGCCAGCAGCTTAGCGCAGATCCCGGGGGGGGCAGATACGCAGTATTTT	CASSLAQIPGGADTQYF
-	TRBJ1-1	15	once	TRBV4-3	TGCGCCAGCAGCCAAGGGGTAGGCGGGAACACTGAAGCTTTCTTT	CASSQGVGGNTEAFF
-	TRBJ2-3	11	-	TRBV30	TGTGCCTGGAGGGTGATGGATACGCAGTATTTT	CAWRVMDTQYF
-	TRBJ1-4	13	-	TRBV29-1	TGCAGCGTTGAGGTGGGGCGGGATGAAAAACTGTTTTTT	CSVEVGRDEKLFF
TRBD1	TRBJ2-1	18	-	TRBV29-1	TGCAGCGTTGAAGATCGATCTTTGGGGACAGGGCTTTACAATGAGCAGTTCTTC	CSVEDRSLGTGLYNEQFF
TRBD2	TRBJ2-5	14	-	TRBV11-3	TGTGCCAGCAGCCTTGGGACTAGCGAGGCGACCCAGTACTTC	CASSLGTSEATQYF
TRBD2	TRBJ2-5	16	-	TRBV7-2	TGTGCCAGCAGCCGATTACTAGCGGGATCTCGGGAGACCCAGTACTTC	CASSRLLAGSRETQYF
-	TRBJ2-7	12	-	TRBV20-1	TGCAGTGCTAGTGAACCCTCTTACGAGCAGTACTTC	CSASEPSYEQYF
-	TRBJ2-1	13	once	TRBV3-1	TGTGCCAGCAGCCCGTTTAATACAGGCGAGCAGTTCTTC	CASSPFNTGEQFF
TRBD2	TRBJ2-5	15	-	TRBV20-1	TGCAGTGCTAGAGATCCAGCGGGAGTGGCAGAGACCCAGTACTTC	CSARDPAGVAETQYF
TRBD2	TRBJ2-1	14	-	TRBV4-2	TGTGCCAGCAGCCGGGACTACATCTACAATGAGCAGTTCTTC	CASSRDYIYNEQFF
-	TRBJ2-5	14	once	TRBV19	TGTGCCAGTAGTATACTGGGGGCGCGAGAGACCCAGTACTTC	CASSILGARETQYF
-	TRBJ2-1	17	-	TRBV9	TGTGCCAGCAGCGTAGCTACGGGGGACCGTTCCTACAATGAGCAGTTCTTC	CASSVATGDRSYNEQFF
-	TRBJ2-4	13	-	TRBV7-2	TGTGCCAGCAGCCGGGATCAAGCGAACATTCAGTACTTC	CASSRDQANIQYF
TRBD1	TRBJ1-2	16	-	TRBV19	TGTGCCAGTAGCCTACGGGAAAGGGGGCTCGGCTATGGCTACACCTTC	CASSLRERGLGYGYTF
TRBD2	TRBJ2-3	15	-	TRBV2	TGTGCCAGCAGAAGAGGCCTAGCGGGAACAGATACGCAGTATTTT	CASRRGLAGTDTQYF
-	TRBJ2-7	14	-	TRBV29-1	TGCAGCGTTGGGTTTGCAGGGGGGGGCTACGAGCAGTACTTC	CSVGFAGGGYEQYF
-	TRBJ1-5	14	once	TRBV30	TGTGCCTGGAGTGTAGGGGTAAGAAATCAGCCCCAGCATTTT	CAWSVGVRNQPQHF
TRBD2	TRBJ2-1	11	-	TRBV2	TGTGCCAGCAGTGAAAGGACTAGCGAGTTCTTC	CASSERTSEFF
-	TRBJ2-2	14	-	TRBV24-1	TGTGCCACCCGGGGAACAGGGAACACCGGGGAGCTGTTTTTT	CATRGTGNTGELFF
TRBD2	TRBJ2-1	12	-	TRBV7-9	TGTGCCAGCAGCCCACTAGCGGCTGAGCAGTTCTTC	CASSPLAAEQFF